This T cell receptor (beta chain) derives from a study of blood T cell repertoires in COVID-19. TCRdb's copy holds only in-frame clones and misses some; the assay was immunoSEQ multiplex PCR. Seen here are more than 15,000 clones, roughly 91% observed once, and the top ten hold roughly 7.7%. J lost 2 bases, V lost 3 bases, and 4 bases had no gene match. This CDR3 region has 15 residues. Germline CDR1 is SGHRS and CDR2 is YFSETQ. Sequenced: peripheral blood. The sequence derives from a woman in her sixties or seventies with active COVID-19. The V and J genes are TRBV5-1 and TRBJ2-2, with 7 bases matching TRBD1. CDR3 residues: CASSSNRGNTGELFF. CDR3 bases: TGCGCCAGCAGCTCAAACAGGGGTAACACCGGGGAGCTGTTTTTT.